Listed below are T cell receptor beta chains from one sample, sequenced in a study of T cells in narcolepsy. Using immunoSEQ multiplex PCR, the repertoire was profiled, and TCRdb retains in-frame clones only, with some absent. The data show roughly 34,000 clones, under 85% seen once. Material for sequencing was CD45RA- memory CD4+ T cells from PBMCs. Receptors were obtained from a human donor with narcolepsy. CDR3s include the opening cysteine and the closing phenylalanine or tryptophan. D genes are given only for firm matches. Clone size, where shown, is once, few, many, or a class for clones that have expanded.

D gene,clone size,V gene,J gene,CDR3 protein,CDR3 DNA
.,.,TRBV5-4,TRBJ1-5,CASSLRDQPQHF,TGTGCCAGCAGCTTGCGTGATCAGCCCCAGCATTTT
.,.,TRBV2,TRBJ2-1,CASSGILEQFF,TGTGCCAGCAGTGGAATACTGGAGCAGTTCTTC
TRBD1,few,TRBV7-3,TRBJ1-3,CASSLRAQGEGSGNTIYF,TGTGCCAGCAGCTTAAGGGCGCAGGGGGAGGGCTCTGGAAACACCATATATTTT
.,.,TRBV4-3,TRBJ2-5,CASSQSRERETQYF,TGCGCCAGCAGCCAAAGCAGGGAGAGGGAGACCCAGTACTTC
TRBD1,.,TRBV27,TRBJ1-4,CASRQGTGYEKLFF,TGTGCCAGCCGGCAGGGGACAGGGTATGAAAAACTGTTTTTT
.,.,TRBV15,TRBJ1-4,CATSRGQSEKLFF,TGTGCCACCAGCAGAGGACAGTCAGAAAAACTGTTTTTT
TRBD1,.,TRBV19,TRBJ1-4,CASSGQSSNEKLFF,TGTGCCAGTTCGGGACAGTCATCTAATGAAAAACTGTTTTTT
TRBD1,.,TRBV2,TRBJ1-6,CASSADRGTDSPLHF,TGTGCCAGCAGCGCGGACAGGGGGACAGATTCACCCCTCCACTTT
TRBD1,.,TRBV6-1,TRBJ1-6,CASSLSGGNNSPLHF,TGTGCCAGCAGTTTGTCAGGGGGTAATAATTCACCCCTCCACTTT
.,.,TRBV6-6,TRBJ1-2,CASSYGGGYGYTF,TGTGCCAGCAGTTACGGGGGAGGGTATGGCTACACCTTC
.,.,TRBV7-3,TRBJ2-2,CASSPHAAMNTGELFF,TGTGCCAGCAGCCCCCACGCGGCGATGAACACCGGGGAGCTGTTTTTT
.,.,TRBV6-6,TRBJ1-5,CASSYALNQPQHF,TGTGCCAGCAGTTACGCCCTTAATCAGCCCCAGCATTTT
.,.,TRBV5-8,TRBJ1-5,CASTFGYSNQPQHF,TGTGCCAGCACCTTCGGGTATAGCAATCAGCCCCAGCATTTT
TRBD2,.,TRBV28,TRBJ2-7,CASRETARGEQYF,TGTGCCAGCCGAGAGACGGCGCGGGGGGAGCAGTACTTC
TRBD1,.,TRBV7-2,TRBJ1-1,CASSPSGTGQAFF,TGTGCCAGCAGCCCCAGCGGGACAGGGCAAGCTTTCTTT
TRBD1,.,TRBV5-4,TRBJ2-7,CASSFNPPGQGAEQYF,TGTGCCAGCAGCTTCAACCCGCCGGGACAGGGTGCCGAGCAGTACTTC
.,.,TRBV6-1,TRBJ1-1,CASSEVRGIGGGTEAFF,TGTGCCAGCAGTGAAGTCCGGGGGATCGGAGGGGGCACTGAAGCTTTCTTT
.,.,TRBV2,TRBJ2-4,CASSGTSGDIQYF,TGTGCCAGCAGTGGAACTTCCGGAGACATTCAGTACTTC
.,.,TRBV5-1,TRBJ2-1,CASSLARGEQFF,TGCGCCAGCAGCTTGGCGCGGGGTGAGCAGTTCTTC